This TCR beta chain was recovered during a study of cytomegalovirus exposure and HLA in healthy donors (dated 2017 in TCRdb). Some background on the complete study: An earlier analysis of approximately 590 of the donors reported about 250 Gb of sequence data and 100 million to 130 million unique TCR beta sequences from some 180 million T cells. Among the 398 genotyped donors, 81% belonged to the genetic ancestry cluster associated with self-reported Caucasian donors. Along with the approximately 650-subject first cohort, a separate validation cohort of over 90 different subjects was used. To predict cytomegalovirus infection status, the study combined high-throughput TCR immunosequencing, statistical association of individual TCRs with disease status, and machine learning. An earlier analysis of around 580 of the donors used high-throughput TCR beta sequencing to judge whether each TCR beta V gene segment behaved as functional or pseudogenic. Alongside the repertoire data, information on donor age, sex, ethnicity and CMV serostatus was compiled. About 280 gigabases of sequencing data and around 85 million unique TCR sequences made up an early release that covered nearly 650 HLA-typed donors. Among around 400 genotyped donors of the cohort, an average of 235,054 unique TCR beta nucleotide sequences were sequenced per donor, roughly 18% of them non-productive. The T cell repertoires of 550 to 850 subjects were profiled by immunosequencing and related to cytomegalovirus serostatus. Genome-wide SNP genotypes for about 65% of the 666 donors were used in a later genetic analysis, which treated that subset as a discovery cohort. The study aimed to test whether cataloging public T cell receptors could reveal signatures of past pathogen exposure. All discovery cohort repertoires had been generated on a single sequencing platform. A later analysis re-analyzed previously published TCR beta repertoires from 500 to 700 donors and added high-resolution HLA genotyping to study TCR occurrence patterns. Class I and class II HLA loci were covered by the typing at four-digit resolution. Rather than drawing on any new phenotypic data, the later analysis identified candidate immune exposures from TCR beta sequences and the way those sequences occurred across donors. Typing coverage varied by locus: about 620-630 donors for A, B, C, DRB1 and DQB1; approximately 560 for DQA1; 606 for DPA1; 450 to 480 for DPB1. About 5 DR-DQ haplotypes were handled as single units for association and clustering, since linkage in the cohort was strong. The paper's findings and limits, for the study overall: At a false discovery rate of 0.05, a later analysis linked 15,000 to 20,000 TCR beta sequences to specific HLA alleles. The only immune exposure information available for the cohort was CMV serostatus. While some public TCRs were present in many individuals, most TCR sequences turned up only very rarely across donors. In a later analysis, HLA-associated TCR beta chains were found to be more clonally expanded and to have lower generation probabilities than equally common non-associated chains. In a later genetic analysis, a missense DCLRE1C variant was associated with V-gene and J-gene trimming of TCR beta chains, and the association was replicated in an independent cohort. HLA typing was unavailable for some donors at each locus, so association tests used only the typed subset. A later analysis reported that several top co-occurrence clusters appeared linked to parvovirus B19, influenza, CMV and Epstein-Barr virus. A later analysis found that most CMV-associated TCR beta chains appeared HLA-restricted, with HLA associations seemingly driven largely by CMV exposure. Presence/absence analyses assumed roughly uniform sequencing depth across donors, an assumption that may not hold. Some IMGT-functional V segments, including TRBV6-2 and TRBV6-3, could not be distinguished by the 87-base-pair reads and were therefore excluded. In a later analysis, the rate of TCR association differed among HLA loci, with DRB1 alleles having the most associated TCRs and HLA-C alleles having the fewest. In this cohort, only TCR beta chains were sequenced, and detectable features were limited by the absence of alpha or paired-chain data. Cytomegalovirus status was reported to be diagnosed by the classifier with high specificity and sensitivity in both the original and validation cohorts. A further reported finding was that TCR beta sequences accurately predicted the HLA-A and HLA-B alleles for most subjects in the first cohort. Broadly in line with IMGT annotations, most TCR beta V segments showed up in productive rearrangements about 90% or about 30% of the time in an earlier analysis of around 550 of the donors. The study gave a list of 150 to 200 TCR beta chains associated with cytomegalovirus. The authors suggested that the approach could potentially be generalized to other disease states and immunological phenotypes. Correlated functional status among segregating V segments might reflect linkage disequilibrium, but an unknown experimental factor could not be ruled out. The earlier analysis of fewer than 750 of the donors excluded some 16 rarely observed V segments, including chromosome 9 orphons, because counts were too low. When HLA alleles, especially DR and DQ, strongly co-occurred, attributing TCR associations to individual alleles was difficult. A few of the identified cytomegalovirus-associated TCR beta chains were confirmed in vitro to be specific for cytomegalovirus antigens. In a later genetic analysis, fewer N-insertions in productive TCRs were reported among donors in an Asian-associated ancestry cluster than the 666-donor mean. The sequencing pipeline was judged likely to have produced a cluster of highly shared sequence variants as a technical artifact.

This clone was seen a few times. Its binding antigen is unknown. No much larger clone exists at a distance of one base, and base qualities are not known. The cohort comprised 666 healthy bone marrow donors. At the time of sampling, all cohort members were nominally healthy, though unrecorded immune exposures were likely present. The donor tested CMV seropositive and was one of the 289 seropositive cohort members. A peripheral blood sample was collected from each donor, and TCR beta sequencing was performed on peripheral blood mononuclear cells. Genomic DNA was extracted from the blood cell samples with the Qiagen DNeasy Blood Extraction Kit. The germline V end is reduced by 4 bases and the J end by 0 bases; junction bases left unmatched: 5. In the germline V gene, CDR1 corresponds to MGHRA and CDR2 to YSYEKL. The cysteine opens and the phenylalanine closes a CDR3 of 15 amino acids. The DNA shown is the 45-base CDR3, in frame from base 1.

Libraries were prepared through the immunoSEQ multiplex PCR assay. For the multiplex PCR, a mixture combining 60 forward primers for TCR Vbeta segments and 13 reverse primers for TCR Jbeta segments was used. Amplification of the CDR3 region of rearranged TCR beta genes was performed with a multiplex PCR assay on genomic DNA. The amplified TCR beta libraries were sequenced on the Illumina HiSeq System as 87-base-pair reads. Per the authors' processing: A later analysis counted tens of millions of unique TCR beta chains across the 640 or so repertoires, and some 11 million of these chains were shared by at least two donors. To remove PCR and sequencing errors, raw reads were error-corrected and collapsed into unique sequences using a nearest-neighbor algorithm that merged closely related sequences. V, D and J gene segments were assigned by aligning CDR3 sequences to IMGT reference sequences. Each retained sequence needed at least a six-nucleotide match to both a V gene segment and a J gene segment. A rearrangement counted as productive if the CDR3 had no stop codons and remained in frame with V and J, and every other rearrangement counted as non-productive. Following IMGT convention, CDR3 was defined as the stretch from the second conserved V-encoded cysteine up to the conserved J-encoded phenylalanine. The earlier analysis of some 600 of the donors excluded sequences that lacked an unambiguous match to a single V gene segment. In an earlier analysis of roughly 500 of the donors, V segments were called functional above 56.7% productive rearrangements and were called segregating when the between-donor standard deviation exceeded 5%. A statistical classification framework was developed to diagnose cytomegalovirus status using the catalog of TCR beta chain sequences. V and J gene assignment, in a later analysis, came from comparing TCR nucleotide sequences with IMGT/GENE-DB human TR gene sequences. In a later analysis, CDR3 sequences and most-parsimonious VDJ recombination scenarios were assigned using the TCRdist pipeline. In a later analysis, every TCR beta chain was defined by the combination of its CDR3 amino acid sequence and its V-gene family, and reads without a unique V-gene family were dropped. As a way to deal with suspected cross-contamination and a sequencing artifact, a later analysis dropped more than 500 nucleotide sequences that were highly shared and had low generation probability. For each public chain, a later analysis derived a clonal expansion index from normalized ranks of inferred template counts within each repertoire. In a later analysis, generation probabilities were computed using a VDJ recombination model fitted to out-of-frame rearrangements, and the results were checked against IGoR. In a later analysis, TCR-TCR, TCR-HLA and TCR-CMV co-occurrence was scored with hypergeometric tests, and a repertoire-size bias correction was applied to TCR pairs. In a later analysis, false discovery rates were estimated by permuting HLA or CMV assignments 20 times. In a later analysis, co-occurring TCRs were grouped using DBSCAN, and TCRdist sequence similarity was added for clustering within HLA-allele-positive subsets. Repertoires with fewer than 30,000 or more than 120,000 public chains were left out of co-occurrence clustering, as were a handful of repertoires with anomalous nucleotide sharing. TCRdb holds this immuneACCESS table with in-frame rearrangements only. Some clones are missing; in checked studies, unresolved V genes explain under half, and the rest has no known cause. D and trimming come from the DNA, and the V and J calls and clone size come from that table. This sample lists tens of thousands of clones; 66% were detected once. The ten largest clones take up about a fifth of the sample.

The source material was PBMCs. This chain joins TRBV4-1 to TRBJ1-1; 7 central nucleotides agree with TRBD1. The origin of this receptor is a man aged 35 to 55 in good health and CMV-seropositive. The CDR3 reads CASSRETGMNTEAFF. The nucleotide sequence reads TGCGCCAGCAGCCGAGAGACAGGGATGAACACTGAAGCTTTCTTT.